Listed below are T cell receptor beta chains from one sample, sequenced in a study of blood T cell repertoires in COVID-19. This table comes from immunoSEQ multiplex PCR, and its TCRdb copy is limited to in-frame clones, with some not included. The sample has hundreds of thousands of clones, 80% to 90% seen once; the top ten hold around 4.1%. Sequencing was done on a sample of PBMCs or T cells enriched from blood (not recorded which). Receptors originate from a man aged 25-40 years with acute COVID-19. Both conserved end residues are part of each CDR3. Each record gives: J gene, V gene, clone size, D gene, CDR3 DNA, CDR3 protein. The D gene is left open where the match is weak. The size entry is marked missing in some rows and otherwise reads once, few, many or a size class.

TRBJ2-2	TRBV6-1	NA	TRBD2	TGTGCCAGCAGTGAAGGGACTAGCGGGGGGGTTTCGGGCACCGGGGAGCTGTTTTTT	CASSEGTSGGVSGTGELFF
TRBJ1-1	TRBV10-1	NA	NA	TGCGCCAGCAGTGCCGGACGGCGGGGGGCTGAAGCTTTCTTT	CASSAGRRGAEAFF
TRBJ1-1	TRBV28	NA	TRBD1	TGTGCCAGCAGTTGGGACAGGGGGGTCTCGAACACTGAAGCTTTCTTT	CASSWDRGVSNTEAFF
TRBJ1-1	TRBV11-2	NA	TRBD1	TGTGCCAGCAGCTTCAAGGGGGCCCCCGGTGAAGCTTTCTTT	CASSFKGAPGEAFF
TRBJ2-5	TRBV10-3	NA	NA	TGTGCCATCAGTGACAGGGGTAGTGAGACCCAGTACTTC	CAISDRGSETQYF
TRBJ1-1	TRBV7-9	NA	NA	TGTGCCAGCAGCTCTCGACAGCATTCTGAAGCTTTCTTT	CASSSRQHSEAFF
TRBJ1-5	TRBV7-6	once	NA	TGTGCCAGCAGCTTAGCGGCAGGGGTCAATCAGCCCCAGCATTTT	CASSLAAGVNQPQHF
TRBJ1-6	TRBV16	NA	NA	TGTGCCAGCAGCCAATCGGCCTCTCGGGGTTCACCCCTCCACTTT	CASSQSASRGSPLHF
TRBJ1-2	TRBV19	NA	NA	TGTGCCAGTAGCCGGGGACTCCGGGGGAACTATGGCTACACCTTC	CASSRGLRGNYGYTF
TRBJ1-1	TRBV18	NA	TRBD1	TGTGCCAGCTCACCCGACAGGGGCACTGAAGCTTTCTTT	CASSPDRGTEAFF
TRBJ1-5	TRBV7-9	once	TRBD1	TGTGCCAGCAGCCGGACGGACAGGGGGCTCAGGAATCAGCCCCAGCATTTT	CASSRTDRGLRNQPQHF
TRBJ2-3	TRBV9	once	TRBD2	TGTGCCAGCACCTTTAGCGGGAATATAGATACGCAGTATTTT	CASTFSGNIDTQYF
TRBJ1-1	TRBV18	NA	TRBD1	TGTGCCAGCTCACCCTTCGCCGGACAGGGAGTCACTGAAGCTTTCTTT	CASSPFAGQGVTEAFF
TRBJ1-3	TRBV5-6	NA	TRBD1	TGTGCCAGCAGTACGACAGGGAGAAACACCATATATTTT	CASSTTGRNTIYF
TRBJ2-1	TRBV19	NA	TRBD2	TGTGCCAGTAGCACACTAGCGGGAGAGTTGAATGAGCAGTTCTTC	CASSTLAGELNEQFF
TRBJ2-5	TRBV7-9	NA	NA	TGTGCCAGCAGCCCTCTCGGGACCCAGTACTTC	CASSPLGTQYF
TRBJ2-1	TRBV19	NA	TRBD1	TGTGCCAGTAGTAGACAGGGGGCCGGAGCGGGACCCTACAATGAGCAGTTCTTC	CASSRQGAGAGPYNEQFF
TRBJ1-6	TRBV19	NA	TRBD1	TGTGCCAGTCTTGGGACAGGGGGCTCACCCCTCCACTTT	CASLGTGGSPLHF
TRBJ1-1	TRBV5-1	NA	NA	TGCGCCAGCAGCTTAACAGAGGCGGGGGAAGCTTTCTTT	CASSLTEAGEAFF
TRBJ1-6	TRBV2	NA	NA	TGTGCCAGCAGTGAAGCCTTAGTATATAATTCACCCCTCCACTTT	CASSEALVYNSPLHF
TRBJ2-1	TRBV27	once	NA	TGTGCCAGCAGTTTAGGAGCCTCCTACAATGAGCAGTTCTTC	CASSLGASYNEQFF
TRBJ1-1	TRBV6-2/TRBV6-3	once	NA	TGTGCCAGCAGTTACCCACCACGGGGAGCTTTCTTT	CASSYPPRGAFF
TRBJ1-2	TRBV7-9	once	TRBD1	TGTGCCAGCAGCTTTGGGACAGGGCGAGGCTACACCTTC	CASSFGTGRGYTF